This TCR beta chain was found in a study of T cell responses to AZD1222 COVID-19 vaccine. The CDR3 length is 14 residues. Germline CDR1 is MNHEY and CDR2 is SVGAGI. The germline V and J ends were trimmed by 7 bases and 6 bases, with 16 bases remaining between them. Generated by immunoSEQ multiplex PCR, the TCRdb table keeps only in-frame clones and is missing some. In the table there are roughly 120,000 clones, roughly 90% of which are singletons. Only one count was recorded for this clone. This TCR derives from an adult in good health. This specimen consisted of peripheral blood, obtained on day 0 of AZD1222 vaccination. The gene calls are TRBV6-5 and TRBJ1-5, with no clear D. The CDR3 here is CASKMDPFGQPQHF. The DNA of the CDR3 is TGTGCCAGCAAGATGGACCCATTCGGTCAGCCCCAGCATTTT.